Listed here are 8 T cell receptor beta chains from one sample, sequenced in a study of blood T cell repertoires in COVID-19. Profiled with immunoSEQ multiplex PCR; TCRdb holds only in-frame clones, not every one. Here the sample spans some 200,000 clones, roughly 80% being singletons. The source material was PBMCs or T cells enriched from blood (not recorded which). All receptors come from a man aged 35 to 55 who had recovered from COVID-19.

The rearrangement joins TRBV6-5 to TRBJ2-1; tentative D call: TRBD2 (6 bases). Germline assignment: CDR1 MNHEY and CDR2 SVGAGI. Between the trimmed V and J ends, which lost 10 bases and 6 bases, there was a span of 13 bases. This CDR3 has 12 residues. As DNA, the CDR3 is TGTGCCACTGGGACTGATTCCAATGAGCAGTTCTTC. As protein: CATGTDSNEQFF.

Written as DNA, the CDR3 is TGTGCCAGCAGTCAAGGCGGGGAGAGCACAGATACGCAGTATTTT. Translating gives CASSQGGESTDTQYF. The rearrangement uses TRBV28 and TRBJ2-3, with D perhaps matching TRBD2 (6 bases). Trimming pared 5 bases from V and 0 bases from J, leaving 12 bases between. The CDR3 is 15 amino acids. CDR1 and CDR2 from the germline V gene are MDHEN and SYDVKM.

The chain uses TRBV11-2 and TRBJ2-3; D possibly corresponds to TRBD1 (7 bases). The CDR3 has 16 amino acids. Germline CDR1 reads SGHAT; CDR2 reads FQNNGV. Between the trimmed V and J ends, which lost 4 bases and 0 bases, there was a span of 14 bases. The chain's CDR3 is CASSSRGTVSTDTQYF. The CDR3 coding sequence is TGTGCCAGCAGCTCCCGGGGGACAGTTAGCACAGATACGCAGTATTTT.

The rearrangement joins TRBV5-6 to TRBJ2-3, with 8 bases lining up with TRBD1. CDR1 and CDR2 from the germline V gene are SGHDT and YYEEEE. CDR3 length: 17 residues. The J segment lost 5 bases and the V segment lost 0 bases, leaving 11 bases of the junction unmatched. The CDR3 here is CASSLEGRGRWKDTQYF. DNA for the CDR3: TGTGCCAGCAGCTTGGAGGGCAGGGGGCGCTGGAAAGATACGCAGTATTTT.

The chain recombines TRBV7-9 with TRBJ2-5, with 8 nucleotides matching TRBD1. Germline assignment: CDR1 SEHNR and CDR2 FQNEAQ (reference sequence). The CDR3 length is 14 residues. J was trimmed by 6 bases and V by 2 bases; bases with no gene match: 5. The DNA of the CDR3 is TGTGCCAGCAGCTTACCAGGGGGCAAGAAGACCCAGTACTTC. This codes for CASSLPGGKKTQYF.

The chain joins TRBV2 to TRBJ1-1; the D is unclear. Germline V CDR1 and CDR2: SNHLY, FYNNEI. V was clipped by 3 bases and J by 7 bases, with 9 bases between them. This CDR3 is 12 amino acids long. CDR3 in DNA: TGTGCCAGCAGTGATCGCGGGCTTGAAGCTTTCTTT. It codes for CASSDRGLEAFF.

The table lists this clone with a few counts. The chain uses TRBV19 and TRBJ2-2; 8 nucleotides line up with TRBD2. J was trimmed by 0 bases and V by 7 bases; bases with no gene match: 4. The CDR3 covers 15 residues. Germline CDR1 is LNHDA and CDR2 is SQIVND (reference sequence). The DNA of the CDR3 is TGTGCCAGTACCAGCGGGAGAACGAACACCGGGGAGCTGTTTTTT. Residues: CASTSGRTNTGELFF.

The gene calls are TRBV7-3 and TRBJ1-2; no clear D gene. CDR3 length equals 13 residues. Per the germline V gene, CDR1 is SGHTA and CDR2 is FQGTGA. The germline V and J ends were trimmed by 4 bases and 4 bases, with 10 bases remaining between them. The CDR3 is CASSSAWSYGYTF. In DNA, the CDR3 is TGTGCCAGCAGCTCGGCTTGGAGCTATGGCTACACCTTC.